This TCR beta chain comes out of a study of technical replicates of blood from a handful of donors. Some clones are missing from TCRdb's copy, which holds only in-frame ones; the method was immunoSEQ multiplex PCR. The table lists tens of thousands of clones, 95% to 98% of them singletons, with around 0.16% in the top ten. Germline V lookup: CDR1 ENHRY, CDR2 SYGVKD. The CDR3 covers 15 residues. V was trimmed by 3 bases and J by 5 bases, leaving 13 bases between them. The gene calls are TRBV10-3 and TRBJ1-4; no reliable D call. The origin of this receptor is a human donor in good health. The sequenced sample consisted of T cells isolated from PBMCs. CDR3 sequence: CAISDGRETNEKLFF. The CDR3, as DNA: TGTGCCATCAGTGATGGTAGGGAGACGAATGAAAAACTGTTTTTT.